The count of the clone carrying this TCR beta chain is one. In germline, CDR1 is SEHNR, CDR2 FQNEAQ (reference sequence). Losses at the gene ends were 5 bases for V and 7 bases for J; bases not matched to a gene: 5. There are 14 residues in the CDR3. Authors' data handling: Amplifying reference gene primers gave estimates of nucleated cell counts. Method: immunoSEQ multiplex PCR; TCRdb's copy keeps in-frame clones and lacks some. V and J calls and clone size are as listed in that table; D and trimming were resolved from the DNA. The sample shows about 63,000 clones, roughly 88% of them seen only once. These data are taken from a study of blood T cell repertoires in COVID-19. Study information: The study drew acute and convalescent COVID-19 samples from the United States, Italy and Spain. PBMCs, B-cell-depleted T cells, or T cells were the source of the cDNA or gDNA that made up the material.

The source material was peripheral blood. The V call is TRBV7-9, the J call TRBJ1-4; 9 positions agree with TRBD1. This TCR derives from a human donor in a cohort sampled during active COVID-19. The CDR3, as DNA: TGTGCCAGCAGCCCCGGGACAGGGTTTGAAAAACTGTTTTTT. Translating it yields CASSPGTGFEKLFF.